The 20 T cell receptor beta chains below come from one sample, sequenced in a study of control samples from healthy donors and cancer patients. Sequencing was performed with immunoSEQ multiplex PCR; in TCRdb, only in-frame clones are kept and a portion is missing. The table has 150,000 to 200,000 clones, 91% seen once. The sample comprised blood. These TCRs come from a woman in her thirties or forties in good health.

The V gene is TRBV6-1, the J gene TRBJ1-3; D call uncertain. V was cut by 3 bases and J by 0 bases, with 15 bases left in between. The CDR3 loop spans 17 amino acids. Germline CDR1 reads MNHNS; CDR2 reads SASEGT. For the CDR3, the DNA is TGTGCCAGCAGTGAGTCAGTTCCTTTAAGCTCTGGAAACACCATATATTTT. Its translation: CASSESVPLSSGNTIYF.

This chain links TRBV12-3 or TRBV12-4 with TRBJ1-2, with a tentative D call TRBD1 (6 bases). This CDR3 has 13 residues. Trimming shortened V by 8 bases and J by 4 bases, and 14 bases separated the two germline ends. The CDR3 loop is CASSRRGPYGYTF. CDR3 nucleotides: TGTGCCAGCTCTCGTCGGGGGCCCTATGGCTACACCTTC.

This sequence joins TRBV14 and TRBJ2-1; 9 nucleotides align to TRBD2. Germline V gene sequence: CDR1 SGHDN, CDR2 FVKESK. J gave up 13 bases and V 1 base, and 5 bases lay outside the gene matches. This CDR3 is 13 amino acids long. CDR3 sequence: CASSQVSGGLQFF. In DNA, the CDR3 is TGTGCCAGCAGCCAAGTTAGCGGGGGCCTCCAGTTCTTC.

The chain is built from TRBV5-5 and TRBJ2-7; no definite D call. There are 15 residues in the CDR3. Trimming pared 3 bases from V and 3 bases from J, leaving 16 bases between. Germline CDR1 reads SGHKS; CDR2 reads YYEKEE (reference sequence). CDR3 amino acids: CASSYTYGSNYEQYF. CDR3 coding DNA: TGTGCCAGCAGCTATACCTATGGCAGCAACTACGAGCAGTACTTC.

This chain joins TRBV6-5 and TRBJ1-2; D gene unclear. The V end was cut by 7 bases, the J end by 7 bases, with 13 bases between. The CDR3 runs to 12 residues. CDR1 MNHEY and CDR2 SVGAGI come from the germline V gene. CDR3 DNA: TGTGCCAGCACCCTAGATCGGGTTGGCTACACCTTC. Translation: CASTLDRVGYTF.

This clone appeared a single time. The chain combines TRBV12-3 or TRBV12-4 with TRBJ1-1; D is undetermined. Trimming stripped 3 bases from V and 6 bases from J, with 5 bases between. There are 11 residues in the CDR3. This CDR3 reads CASSLQAEAFF. CDR3 DNA sequence: TGTGCCAGCAGTTTGCAGGCTGAAGCTTTCTTT.

The chain is built from TRBV29-1 and TRBJ2-2; no firm D call. This CDR3 is built from 11 residues. Trimming removed 2 bases at V and 5 bases at J, with 3 bases between. Germline-derived CDR1 and CDR2 are SQVTM and ANQGSEA. The CDR3 protein is CSVEWTGELFF. As DNA, the CDR3 is TGCAGCGTTGAATGGACCGGGGAGCTGTTTTTT.

This chain links TRBV7-9 with TRBJ2-7; D is unclear. Trimming removed 1 base from V and 6 bases from J, with 4 bases in between. CDR1 and CDR2 from the germline V gene are SEHNR and FQNEAQ (reference sequence). The CDR3 has 11 amino acids. The CDR3 bases are TGTGCCAGCAGCTTAGATGCCGAGCAGTACTTC. Residues: CASSLDAEQYF.

Points on this clone: Other DNA sequences from this sample encode an identical CDR3 as well. The V and J genes are TRBV5-1 and TRBJ1-4, with D hard to call. Germline assignment: CDR1 SGHRS and CDR2 YFSETQ. With 0 bases removed from V and 3 bases from J, the gap between germline ends came to 6 bases. The length of the CDR3 is 14 residues. CDR3 amino acids: CASSLGGPNEKLFF. The CDR3 DNA reads as TGCGCCAGCAGCTTGGGAGGGCCTAATGAAAAACTGTTTTTT.

Here the CDR3 DNA reads TGTGCCAGCAGCCAAAATCTAGTCGGGGGGACTGAAGCTTTCTTT. Protein product: CASSQNLVGGTEAFF. The chain uses TRBV3-1 (or the pseudogene TRBV3-2) and TRBJ1-1; a weak D match, TRBD1 (5 bases). The ends were cut back, 2 bases at V and 5 bases at J, with 15 bases in the middle. CDR1 and CDR2 from the germline V gene are LGHDT and YNNKEL (reference sequence). This CDR3 has 15 residues.

The chain is built from TRBV6-5 and TRBJ1-5; 7 nucleotides align to TRBD1. Germline V CDR1 and CDR2: MNHEY, SVGAGI. This CDR3 contains 12 residues. The V gene end was trimmed by 10 bases and the J gene end by 2 bases; junction bases not matched to a gene: 2. CDR3 nucleotides: TGTGCCACCGGACAGGGCAATCAGCCCCAGCATTTT. It specifies CATGQGNQPQHF.

V usage is TRBV5-1 and J usage is TRBJ1-2, with D possibly matching TRBD1 (5 bases). Looked up from germline, CDR1 is SGHRS and CDR2 is YFSETQ. The germline V and J ends were trimmed by 0 bases and 0 bases, with 9 bases remaining between them. The CDR3 runs to 15 residues. DNA of the CDR3: TGCGCCAGCAGCTTGGGACAGCAAGCTAACTATGGCTACACCTTC. Encoded protein: CASSLGQQANYGYTF. Looking up the rest from reference TRBV5-1 and TRBJ1-2 gives the full variable domain: KAGVTQTPRYLIKTRGQQVTLSCSPISGHRSVSWYQQTPGQGLQFLFEYFSETQRNKGNFPGRFSGRQFSNSRSEMNVSTLELGDSALYLCASSLGQQANYGYTFGSGTRLTVV.

With respect to this clone: The junction departs from germline at one end; a sequencing error may be responsible. The J gene is TRBJ2-1, the V gene TRBV13, with a tentative D call TRBD2 (5 bases). The CDR3 spans 17 residues. CDR1 and CDR2 from the germline V gene are PRHDT and FYEKMQ (reference sequence). The CDR3 DNA reads TGTGCCGGCAGCGCAGCCACCACTAGGTCCCCCTACAATGAGCAGTTCTTC. It is translated as CAGSAATTRSPYNEQFF.

The gene calls are TRBV5-1 and TRBJ1-2; 7 nucleotides align to TRBD1. The CDR3 loop spans 14 amino acids. The germline V gene encodes CDR1 SGHRS and CDR2 YFSETQ. With 4 bases clipped from V and 7 bases from J, the junction kept 10 bases outside the gene matches. CDR3 residues: CASSPTGASSGYTF. CDR3 nucleotides: TGCGCCAGCAGCCCCACAGGGGCTTCAAGTGGCTACACCTTC. The complete variable domain, with remaining parts taken from reference TRBV5-1 and TRBJ1-2, reads KAGVTQTPRYLIKTRGQQVTLSCSPISGHRSVSWYQQTPGQGLQFLFEYFSETQRNKGNFPGRFSGRQFSNSRSEMNVSTLELGDSALYLCASSPTGASSGYTFGSGTRLTVV.

The chain uses TRBV6-5 and TRBJ2-7; D is uncertain. V dropped 5 bases and J dropped 5 bases, with 7 bases sitting between them. The CDR3 covers 11 residues. Germline lookup yields CDR1 MNHEY and CDR2 SVGAGI. For the CDR3, the DNA is TGTGCCAGCAGTACCCTCGACGAGCAGTACTTC. Translating gives CASSTLDEQYF.

Only one count was recorded for this clone. This chain connects TRBV10-3 to TRBJ2-1; D is possibly TRBD2 (6 bases). CDR1 ENHRY and CDR2 SYGVKD come from the germline V gene. With 9 bases removed from V and 4 bases from J, the gap between germline ends came to 13 bases. The CDR3 covers 13 residues. CDR3 nucleotides: TGTGCCATTACTAGTCGGGGGTACAATGAGCAGTTCTTC. This sequence encodes CAITSRGYNEQFF.

J is TRBJ1-2 and V is TRBV28; 7 positions agree with TRBD1. The CDR3 is 14 amino acids. The J segment lost 6 bases and the V segment lost 4 bases, leaving 8 bases of the junction unmatched. The V gene's germline CDR1 is MDHEN and CDR2 SYDVKM. This chain's CDR3 is CASSSPDRIHGYTF. The CDR3 nucleotides are TGTGCCAGCAGTTCCCCGGACAGGATCCATGGCTACACCTTC.

In this sample, this clone turned up a few times. The V gene is TRBV18, the J gene TRBJ2-7; possibly TRBD2 for D (5 bases). The CDR3 is 12 residues long. CDR1 and CDR2 from the germline V gene are KGHSH and LQKENI. V was shortened by 6 bases and J by 7 bases, with 13 bases between the two germline ends. CDR3 region: CASSPDSTEQYF. The CDR3 bases are TGTGCCAGCTCCCCGGACTCCACGGAGCAGTACTTC.

The rearrangement joins TRBV9 to TRBJ1-1; D possibly corresponds to TRBD1 (6 bases). Germline CDR1 reads SGDLS; CDR2 reads YYNGEE. The CDR3 consists of 14 residues. The V end lost 4 bases, the J end lost 5 bases, and 15 bases lay between the germline ends. The CDR3: CASSQGRGVTEAFF. CDR3 DNA: TGTGCCAGCAGCCAGGGGAGGGGGGTAACTGAAGCTTTCTTT.

V and J are TRBV2 and TRBJ2-5; possibly TRBD1 for D (5 bases). Germline CDR1 is SNHLY and CDR2 is FYNNEI. The CDR3 is made up of 13 amino acids. Trimming removed 6 bases from V and 2 bases from J, with 10 bases in between. The CDR3 is CASSPDMQETQYF. The CDR3 DNA reads TGTGCCAGCAGCCCGGACATGCAAGAGACCCAGTACTTC.